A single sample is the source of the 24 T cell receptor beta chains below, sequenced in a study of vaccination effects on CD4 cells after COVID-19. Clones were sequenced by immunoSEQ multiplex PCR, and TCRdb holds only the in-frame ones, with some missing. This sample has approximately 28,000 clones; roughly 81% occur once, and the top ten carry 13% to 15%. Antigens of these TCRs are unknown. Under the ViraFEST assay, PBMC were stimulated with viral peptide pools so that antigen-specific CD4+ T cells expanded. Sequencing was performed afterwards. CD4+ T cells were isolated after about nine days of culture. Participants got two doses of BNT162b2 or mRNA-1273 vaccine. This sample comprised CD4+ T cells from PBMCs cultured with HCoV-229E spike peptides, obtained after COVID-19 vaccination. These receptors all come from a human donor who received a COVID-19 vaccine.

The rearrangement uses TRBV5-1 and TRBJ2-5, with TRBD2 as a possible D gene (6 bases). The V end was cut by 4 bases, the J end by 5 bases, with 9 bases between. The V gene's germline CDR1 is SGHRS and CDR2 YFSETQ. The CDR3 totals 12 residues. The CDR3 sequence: CASSRRGETQYF. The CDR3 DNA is TGCGCCAGCAGCCGTCGGGGGGAGACCCAGTACTTC.

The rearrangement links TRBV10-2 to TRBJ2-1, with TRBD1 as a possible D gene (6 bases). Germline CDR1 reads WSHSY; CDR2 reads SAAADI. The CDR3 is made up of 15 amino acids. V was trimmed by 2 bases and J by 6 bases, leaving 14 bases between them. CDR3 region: CASSETGLEVNEQFF. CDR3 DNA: TGCGCCAGCAGTGAGACAGGGTTGGAAGTCAATGAGCAGTTCTTC.

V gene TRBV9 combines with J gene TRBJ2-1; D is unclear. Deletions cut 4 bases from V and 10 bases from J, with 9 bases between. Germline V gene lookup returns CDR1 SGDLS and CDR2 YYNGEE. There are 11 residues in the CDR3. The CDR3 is CASSPQKEQFF. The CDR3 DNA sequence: TGTGCCAGCAGCCCCCAGAAGGAGCAGTTCTTC.

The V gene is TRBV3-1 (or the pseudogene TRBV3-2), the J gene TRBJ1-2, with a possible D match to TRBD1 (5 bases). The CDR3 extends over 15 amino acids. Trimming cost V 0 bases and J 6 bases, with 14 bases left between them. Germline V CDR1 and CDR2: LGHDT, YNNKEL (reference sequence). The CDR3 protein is CASSQDSARVNGYTF. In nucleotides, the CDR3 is TGTGCCAGCAGCCAAGATTCTGCCAGGGTGAATGGCTACACCTTC.

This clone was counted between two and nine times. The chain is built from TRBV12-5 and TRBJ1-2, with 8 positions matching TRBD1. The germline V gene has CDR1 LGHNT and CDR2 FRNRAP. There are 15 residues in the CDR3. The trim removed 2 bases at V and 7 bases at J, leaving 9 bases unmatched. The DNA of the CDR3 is TGTGCTAGTGGTTTGCCCACGGACAGGGCGGTTGGCTACACCTTC. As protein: CASGLPTDRAVGYTF.

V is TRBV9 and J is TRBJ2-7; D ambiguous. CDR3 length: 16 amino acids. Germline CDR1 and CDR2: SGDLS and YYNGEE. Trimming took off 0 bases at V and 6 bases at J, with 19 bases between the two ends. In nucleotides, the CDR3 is TGTGCCAGCAGCGTAGCCGGCGTGGGCCAAAAAGGCGAGCAGTACTTC. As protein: CASSVAGVGQKGEQYF. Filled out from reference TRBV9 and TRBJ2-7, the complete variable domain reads DSGVTQTPKHLITATGQRVTLRCSPRSGDLSVYWYQQSLDQGLQFLIQYYNGEERAKGNILERFSAQQFPDLHSELNLSSLELGDSALYFCASSVAGVGQKGEQYFGPGTRLTVT.

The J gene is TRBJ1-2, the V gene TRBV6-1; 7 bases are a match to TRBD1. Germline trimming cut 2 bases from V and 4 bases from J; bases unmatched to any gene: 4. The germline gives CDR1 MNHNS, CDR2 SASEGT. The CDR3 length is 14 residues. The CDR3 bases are TGTGCCAGCAGTGAACAGGGACAGTTCTATGGCTACACCTTC. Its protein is CASSEQGQFYGYTF.

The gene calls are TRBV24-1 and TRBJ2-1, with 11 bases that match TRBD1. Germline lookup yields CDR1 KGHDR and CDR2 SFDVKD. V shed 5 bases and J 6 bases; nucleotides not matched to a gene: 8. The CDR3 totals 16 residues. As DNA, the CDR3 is TGTGCCACCAGTGCGGTTACCGGGACAGGGGGCAATGAGCAGTTCTTC. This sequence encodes CATSAVTGTGGNEQFF.

The DNA for the CDR3 is TGCAGCGTCGCCGCCGCGGGTTATGGCTACACCTTC. Protein sequence: CSVAAAGYGYTF. The rearrangement joins TRBV29-1 to TRBJ1-2; D remains ambiguous. The CDR3 runs to 12 residues. CDR1 and CDR2 (germline): SQVTM, ANQGSEA. Deletions cut 6 bases from V and 5 bases from J, with 13 bases between.

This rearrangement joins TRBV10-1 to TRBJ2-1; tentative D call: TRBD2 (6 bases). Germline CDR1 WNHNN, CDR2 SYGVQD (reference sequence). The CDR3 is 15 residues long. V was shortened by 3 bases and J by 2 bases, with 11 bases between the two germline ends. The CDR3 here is CASSDPGVAYNEQFF. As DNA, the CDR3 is TGCGCCAGCAGTGACCCGGGGGTCGCCTACAATGAGCAGTTCTTC.

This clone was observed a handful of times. This chain's CDR3 is CASSMGVGEKLFF. Here the CDR3 DNA reads TGTGCCAGTAGTATGGGGGTAGGCGAAAAACTGTTTTTT. This chain uses TRBV19 with TRBJ1-4, with D tentatively TRBD1 (5 bases). The V gene's germline CDR1 is LNHDA and CDR2 SQIVND (reference sequence). Trimming took 3 bases from V and 8 from J, leaving 10 bases between them. This CDR3 is 13 amino acids long. Based on the CDR3 plus reference TRBV19 and TRBJ1-4, the full variable domain is DGGITQSPKYLFRKEGQNVTLSCEQNLNHDAMYWYRQDPGQGLRLIYYSQIVNDFQKGDIAEGYSVSREKKESFPLTVTSAQKNPTAFYLCASSMGVGEKLFFGSGTQLSVL.

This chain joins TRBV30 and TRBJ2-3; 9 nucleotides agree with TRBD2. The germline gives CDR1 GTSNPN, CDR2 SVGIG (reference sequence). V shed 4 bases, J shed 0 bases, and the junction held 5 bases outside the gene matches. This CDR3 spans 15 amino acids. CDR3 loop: CAWTVLAGSTDTQYF. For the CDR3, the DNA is TGTGCCTGGACTGTTCTAGCGGGGAGCACAGATACGCAGTATTTT.

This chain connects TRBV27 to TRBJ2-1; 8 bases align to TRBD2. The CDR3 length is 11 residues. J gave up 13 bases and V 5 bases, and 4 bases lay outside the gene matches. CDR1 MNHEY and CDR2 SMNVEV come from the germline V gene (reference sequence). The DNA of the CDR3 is TGTGCCAGCAGTAAGCGGGAGCGTCAGTTCTTC. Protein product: CASSKRERQFF.

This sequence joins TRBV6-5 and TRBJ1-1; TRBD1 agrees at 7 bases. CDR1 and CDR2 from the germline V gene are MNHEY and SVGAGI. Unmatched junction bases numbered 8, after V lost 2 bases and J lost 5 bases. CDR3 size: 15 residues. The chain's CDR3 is CASSYLTGMETEAFF. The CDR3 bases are TGTGCCAGCAGTTACCTGACAGGGATGGAAACTGAAGCTTTCTTT.

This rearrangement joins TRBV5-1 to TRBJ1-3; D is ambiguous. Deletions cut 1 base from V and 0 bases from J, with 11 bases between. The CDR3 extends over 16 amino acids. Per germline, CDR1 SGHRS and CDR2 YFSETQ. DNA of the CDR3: TGCGCCAGCAGCTTGAGCGGCAGTCTCTCTGGAAACACCATATATTTT. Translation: CASSLSGSLSGNTIYF.

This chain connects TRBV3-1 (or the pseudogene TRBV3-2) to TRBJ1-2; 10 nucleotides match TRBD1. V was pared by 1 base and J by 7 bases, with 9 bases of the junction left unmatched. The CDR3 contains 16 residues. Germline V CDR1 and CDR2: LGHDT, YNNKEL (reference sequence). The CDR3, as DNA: TGTGCCAGCAGCCAAGCCGGGGACAGGGGAAGGGGTGGCTACACCTTC. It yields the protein CASSQAGDRGRGGYTF.

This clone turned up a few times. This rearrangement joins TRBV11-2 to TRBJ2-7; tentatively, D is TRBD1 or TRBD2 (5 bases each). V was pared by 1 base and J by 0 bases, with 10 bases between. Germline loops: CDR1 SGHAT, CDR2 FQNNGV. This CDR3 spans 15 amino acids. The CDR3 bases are TGTGCCAGCAGCTTAGTCCCGGGGACCTCCTACGAGCAGTACTTC. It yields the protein CASSLVPGTSYEQYF.

The CDR3 loop is CASSISNPGAKGYTF. CDR3 bases: TGTGCCAGCAGTATATCAAACCCAGGGGCAAAGGGCTACACCTTC. The rearrangement joins TRBV6-5 to TRBJ1-2; the D gene is possibly TRBD1 (6 bases). The CDR3 has 15 amino acids. Per germline, CDR1 MNHEY and CDR2 SVGAGI. Trimming shortened V by 5 bases and J by 8 bases, and 21 bases separated the two germline ends.

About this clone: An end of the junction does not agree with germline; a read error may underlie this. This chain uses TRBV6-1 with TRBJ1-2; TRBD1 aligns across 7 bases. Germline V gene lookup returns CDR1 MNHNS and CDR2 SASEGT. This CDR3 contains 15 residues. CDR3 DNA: TGTGCCAGCAGCTCACCCGGACAGGCCAACTATGGCTACACCTTT. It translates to CASSSPGQANYGYTF.

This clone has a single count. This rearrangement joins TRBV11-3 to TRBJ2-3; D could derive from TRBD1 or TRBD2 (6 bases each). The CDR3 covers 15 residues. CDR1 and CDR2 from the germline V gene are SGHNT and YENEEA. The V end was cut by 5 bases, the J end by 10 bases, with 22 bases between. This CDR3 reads CASSPEGGPMYSQYF. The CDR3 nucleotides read TGTGCCAGCAGCCCGGAGGGGGGTCCCATGTATTCGCAGTATTTT. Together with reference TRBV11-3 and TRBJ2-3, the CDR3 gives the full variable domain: EAGVVQSPRYKIIEKKQPVAFWCNPISGHNTLYWYLQNLGQGPELLIRYENEEAVDDSQLPKDRFSAERLKGVDSTLKIQPAELGDSAVYLCASSPEGGPMYSQYFGPGTRLTVL.

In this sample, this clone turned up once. CDR3 bases: TGTGCCAGCAGTTACTCGACAGGGGGCGCAGGCACCTTC. Protein product: CASSYSTGGAGTF. This rearrangement joins TRBV6-5 to TRBJ1-2; 10 positions agree with TRBD1. Germline assignment: CDR1 MNHEY and CDR2 SVGAGI. With 0 bases clipped from V and 13 bases from J, the junction kept 5 bases outside the gene matches. The length of the CDR3 is 13 residues.

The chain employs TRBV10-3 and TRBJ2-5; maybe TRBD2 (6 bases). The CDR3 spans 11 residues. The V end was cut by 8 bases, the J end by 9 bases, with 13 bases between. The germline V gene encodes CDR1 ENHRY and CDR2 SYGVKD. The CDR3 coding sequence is TGTGCCATCGGGGTGACTAGACCCCAGTACTTC. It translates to CAIGVTRPQYF.

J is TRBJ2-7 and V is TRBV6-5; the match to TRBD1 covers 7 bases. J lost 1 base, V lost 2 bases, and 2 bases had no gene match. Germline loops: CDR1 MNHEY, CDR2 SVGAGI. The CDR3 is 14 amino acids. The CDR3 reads CASSYRDRSYEQYF. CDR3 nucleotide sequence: TGTGCCAGCAGTTACCGGGACAGATCCTACGAGCAGTACTTC.

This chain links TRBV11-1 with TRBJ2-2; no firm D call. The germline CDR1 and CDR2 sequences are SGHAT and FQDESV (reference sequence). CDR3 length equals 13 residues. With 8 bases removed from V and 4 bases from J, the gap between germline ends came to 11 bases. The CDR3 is CASGLLGTGELFF. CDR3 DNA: TGTGCCAGCGGCCTTCTTGGCACCGGGGAGCTGTTTTTT.